Each of the 20 T cell receptor beta chains below was sequenced from the same sample in a study of beta chain features in type 1 diabetes. Points from the study as a whole: When Type 1 diabetes patients were examined, their TCRB CDR3s proved moderately but significantly shorter in all four CD4+ subsets.

The antigens of these receptors remain unknown. Reverse transcribing all isolated RNA meant expressed TCRB transcripts were sequenced. The repertoire was sequenced with immunoSEQ multiplex PCR; TCRdb's copy has only in-frame clones and lacks some. This table has fewer than 300,000 clones, around 21% appearing once. Material for sequencing was naive CD4+ T cells from blood. The origin of the receptors is a woman aged 40 to 50 with type 1 diabetes.

This clone has a single count. The J gene is TRBJ1-2, the V gene TRBV5-1; maybe TRBD1 (5 bases). The CDR3 is 13 amino acids. V was trimmed by 2 bases and J by 6 bases, leaving 11 bases between them. Germline lookup yields CDR1 SGHRS and CDR2 YFSETQ. DNA for the CDR3: TGCGCCAGCAGCTTACAGGATTACAATGGCTACACCTTC. This translates into CASSLQDYNGYTF.

There are a few counts of this clone. V gene TRBV7-9 combines with J gene TRBJ1-2, with 7 nucleotides matching TRBD1. Germline trimming cut 3 bases from V and 8 bases from J; bases unmatched to any gene: 6. The CDR3 covers 13 residues. The germline V gene encodes CDR1 SEHNR and CDR2 FQNEAQ (reference sequence). CDR3 nucleotides: TGTGCCAGCAGCTTGGACGGGACAGAGGGCTACACCTTC. Its protein product is CASSLDGTEGYTF. Looking up the rest from reference TRBV7-9 and TRBJ1-2 gives the full variable domain: DTGVSQNPRHKITKRGQNVTFRCDPISEHNRLYWYRQTLGQGPEFLTYFQNEAQLEKSRLLSDRFSAERPKGSFSTLEIQRTEQGDSAMYLCASSLDGTEGYTFGSGTRLTVV.

The sample holds a few counts of this clone. V usage is TRBV28 and J usage is TRBJ2-5; possibly TRBD1 for D (5 bases). The length of the CDR3 is 14 residues. Germline lookup yields CDR1 MDHEN and CDR2 SYDVKM. V gave up 3 bases and J gave up 3 bases, with 11 bases separating them. The CDR3, as DNA: TGTGCCAGCAGTTTTCGTGGCAGGGAAGAGACCCAGTACTTC. Amino acids: CASSFRGREETQYF.

This clone was observed a handful of times. The chain couples TRBV9 to TRBJ1-2; D is uncertain. The V end lost 0 bases, the J end lost 8 bases, and 11 bases lay between the germline ends. The germline V gene encodes CDR1 SGDLS and CDR2 YYNGEE. This CDR3 spans 13 amino acids. CDR3 residues: CASSVEGREGYTF. In DNA form, the CDR3 reads TGTGCCAGCAGCGTAGAAGGGAGGGAGGGCTACACCTTC.

The sample holds a few counts of this clone. The chain couples TRBV5-6 to TRBJ1-3; D unresolved. There are 15 residues in the CDR3. V was trimmed by 2 bases and J by 8 bases, leaving 17 bases between them. Germline V lookup: CDR1 SGHDT, CDR2 YYEEEE. CDR3 in amino acids: CASSLPETAVDTIYF. In nucleotides, the CDR3 is TGTGCCAGCAGCTTACCCGAGACCGCGGTGGACACCATATATTTT.

V and J are TRBV7-2 and TRBJ2-3, with D tentatively TRBD2 (5 bases). Trimming removed 5 bases at V and 1 base at J, with 16 bases between. The CDR3 length is 16 residues. Germline values: CDR1 SGHTA, CDR2 FQGNSA. CDR3 loop: CASSPREAPGTDTQYF. CDR3 DNA sequence: TGTGCCAGCAGCCCCCGGGAAGCTCCGGGCACAGATACGCAGTATTTT.

This CDR3 reads CASSGTRSSGANVLTF. The CDR3 DNA is TGCGCCAGTTCCGGGACTAGGAGCTCTGGGGCCAACGTCCTGACTTTC. This chain joins TRBV4-1 and TRBJ2-6; TRBD2 matches 8 bases. The CDR3 spans 16 residues. Germline loops: CDR1 MGHRA, CDR2 YSYEKL. With 9 bases clipped from V and 0 bases from J, the junction kept 7 bases outside the gene matches.

This clone has a handful of counts. This chain joins TRBV4-3 and TRBJ2-3; D may be TRBD1 (5 bases). The CDR3 consists of 14 residues. Deletions cut 3 bases from V and 0 bases from J, with 7 bases between. CDR1 LGHNA and CDR2 YSLEER come from the germline V gene. CDR3 sequence reads: CASSQAGSTDTQYF. The DNA for the CDR3 is TGCGCCAGCAGCCAGGCAGGGAGCACAGATACGCAGTATTTT.

This clone was counted a few times. The chain recombines TRBV25-1 with TRBJ1-4; D is ambiguous. The length of the CDR3 is 15 residues. Trimming pared 1 base from V and 0 bases from J, leaving 6 bases between. Germline CDR1 and CDR2: MGHDK and SYGVNS. The CDR3 nucleotides are TGTGCCAGCAGTGAATTCGGTGCAACTAATGAAAAACTGTTTTTT. Protein: CASSEFGATNEKLFF.

The chain joins TRBV25-1 to TRBJ2-3; 10 positions agree with TRBD2. The CDR3 totals 14 residues. CDR1 is MGHDK, CDR2 SYGVNS, per germline. The J segment lost 4 bases and the V segment lost 4 bases, leaving 2 bases of the junction unmatched. The CDR3 spells CASSVAGGSDTQYF. The DNA of the CDR3 is TGTGCCAGCAGTGTAGCGGGAGGCTCAGATACGCAGTATTTT.

V is TRBV29-1 and J is TRBJ2-1, with 8 bases that match TRBD2. The junction had 13 bases not matched to a gene; V was cut back by 6 bases and J by 6 bases. This CDR3 spans 15 amino acids. CDR1 is SQVTM, CDR2 ANQGSEA, per germline. The CDR3 bases are TGCAGCGTGGGGTCGGGAGCGGGGGTGTTCAATGAGCAGTTCTTC. Encoded protein: CSVGSGAGVFNEQFF.

The gene calls are TRBV9 and TRBJ2-3, with D tentatively TRBD2 (6 bases). Trimming shortened V by 4 bases and J by 2 bases, and 14 bases separated the two germline ends. Germline loops: CDR1 SGDLS, CDR2 YYNGEE. This CDR3 contains 15 residues. CDR3 amino acids: CASSPSSGFTDTQYF. The CDR3 region has the DNA TGTGCCAGCAGCCCGAGCAGCGGGTTCACAGATACGCAGTATTTT.

A remark on this clone: Other DNA sequences within the sample encode an identical CDR3. The chain recombines TRBV15 with TRBJ1-1, with D unresolved. V was shortened by 5 bases and J by 1 base, with 14 bases between the two germline ends. The CDR3 runs to 15 residues. The V gene's germline CDR1 is LNHNV and CDR2 YYDKDF (reference sequence). The CDR3 DNA follows: TGTGCCACCAGCCGCGACGGGGAGGGGAACACTGAAGCTTTCTTT. This codes for CATSRDGEGNTEAFF.

This clone was recorded a few times. J is TRBJ1-1 and V is TRBV7-2; D gene ambiguous. The CDR3 is made up of 13 amino acids. Germline assignment: CDR1 SGHTA and CDR2 FQGNSA. Deletions cut 1 base from V and 7 bases from J, with 10 bases between. CDR3 nucleotide sequence: TGTGCCAGCAGCTTAGTCGTACAGAATGAAGCTTTCTTT. Amino acid sequence: CASSLVVQNEAFF.

This clone was seen only a few times. V usage is TRBV10-3 and J usage is TRBJ1-2, with TRBD1 as a possible D gene (5 bases). The ends were cut back, 8 bases at V and 7 bases at J, with 11 bases in the middle. The CDR3 runs to 11 residues. Germline CDR1 is ENHRY and CDR2 is SYGVKD. The CDR3, as DNA: TGTGCCATCTCGGGGGTGGGTGGCTACACCTTC. Its translation: CAISGVGGYTF.

The gene calls are TRBV2 and TRBJ2-3; no firm D call. The V end lost 0 bases, the J end lost 3 bases, and 4 bases lay between the germline ends. Germline CDR1 and CDR2: SNHLY and FYNNEI. The CDR3 spans 13 residues. The CDR3 DNA follows: TGTGCCAGCAGTGAAGCCAGTACAGATACGCAGTATTTT. Its protein is CASSEASTDTQYF.

This sequence joins TRBV29-1 and TRBJ1-2, with D maybe TRBD1 (5 bases). In germline, CDR1 is SQVTM, CDR2 ANQGSEA. The CDR3 is 12 amino acids. Trimming took 6 bases from V and 0 from J, leaving 8 bases between them. CDR3 protein: CSVTTANYGYTF. For the CDR3, the DNA is TGCAGCGTGACGACAGCTAACTATGGCTACACCTTC.

This clone came up a few times. The J gene is TRBJ1-6, the V gene TRBV14; a possible D gene is TRBD1 (5 bases). V was trimmed by 4 bases and J by 8 bases, leaving 12 bases between them. This CDR3 has 14 residues. CDR1 and CDR2 (germline): SGHDN, FVKESK. CDR3 protein: CASSLAGFDSPLHF. CDR3 in DNA: TGTGCCAGCAGCCTGGCAGGGTTCGATTCACCCCTCCACTTT. Combining the CDR3 with reference TRBV14 and TRBJ1-6 gives the whole variable domain EAGVTQFPSHSVIEKGQTVTLRCDPISGHDNLYWYRRVMGKEIKFLLHFVKESKQDESGMPNNRFLAERTGGTYSTLKVQPAELEDSGVYFCASSLAGFDSPLHFGNGTRLTVT.

This clone was observed a few times. The chain employs TRBV29-1 and TRBJ2-1; D might be TRBD2 (6 bases). V dropped 7 bases and J dropped 0 bases, with 13 bases sitting between them. This CDR3 spans 14 amino acids. Germline assignment: CDR1 SQVTM and CDR2 ANQGSEA. CDR3 coding DNA: TGCAGCGCCGCGGGGTCCAGCTCCTACAATGAGCAGTTCTTC. It is translated as CSAAGSSSYNEQFF.

In this sample, this clone turned up a few times. The CDR3 sequence is CASSSGTTETQYF. CDR3 bases: TGTGCCAGTAGTAGTGGGACAACGGAGACCCAGTACTTC. J is TRBJ2-5 and V is TRBV19; possibly TRBD1 for D (6 bases). The ends were cut back, 4 bases at V and 5 bases at J, with 11 bases in the middle. Germline-derived CDR1 and CDR2 are LNHDA and SQIVND (reference sequence). The CDR3 runs 13 residues.